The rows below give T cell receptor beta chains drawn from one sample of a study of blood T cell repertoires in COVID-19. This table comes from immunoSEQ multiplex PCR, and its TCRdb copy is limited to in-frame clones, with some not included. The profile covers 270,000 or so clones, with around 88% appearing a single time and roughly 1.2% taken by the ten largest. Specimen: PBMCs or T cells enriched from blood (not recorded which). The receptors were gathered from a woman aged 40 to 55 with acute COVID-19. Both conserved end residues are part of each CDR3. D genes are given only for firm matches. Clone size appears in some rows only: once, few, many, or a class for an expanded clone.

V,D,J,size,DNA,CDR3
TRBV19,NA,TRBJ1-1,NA,TGTGCCAGTAGCACTATCACTGAGAACACTGAAGCTTTCTTT,CASSTITENTEAFF
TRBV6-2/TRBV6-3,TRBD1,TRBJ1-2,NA,TGTGCCAGCAGTTACGAAACAGGGGCGATACTCTATGGCTACACCTTC,CASSYETGAILYGYTF
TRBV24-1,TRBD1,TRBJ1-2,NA,TGTGCCACCACCGTGGACAGGGGGATGAAAGGCTACACCTTC,CATTVDRGMKGYTF
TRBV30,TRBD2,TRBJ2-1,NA,TGTGCCTGGAATAGACTAGCGGGAGATGGTGAGCAGTTCTTC,CAWNRLAGDGEQFF
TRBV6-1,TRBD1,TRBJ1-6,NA,TGTGCCAGCAGTGAGGGACAGGGGTATTCACCCCTCCACTTT,CASSEGQGYSPLHF
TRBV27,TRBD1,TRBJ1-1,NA,TGTGCCAGCAGTTTCGGGACAGGCACCGCTGAAGCTTTCTTT,CASSFGTGTAEAFF
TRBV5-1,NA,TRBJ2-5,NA,TGCGCCAGCAGCTATATGACAGGCCAAGAGACCCAGTACTTC,CASSYMTGQETQYF
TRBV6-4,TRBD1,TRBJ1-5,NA,TGTGCCAGCAGTGACCATTCAGGGGGGAATCAGCCCCAGCATTTT,CASSDHSGGNQPQHF
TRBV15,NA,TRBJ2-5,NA,TGTGCCACCAGCACCTTAGCGCACCGGGGGGAGACCCAGTACTTC,CATSTLAHRGETQYF
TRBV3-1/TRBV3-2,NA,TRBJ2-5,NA,TGTGCCAGCAGACTTACAGTAGAGGAGACCCAGTACTTC,CASRLTVEETQYF
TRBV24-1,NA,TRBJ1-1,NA,TGTGCCACCAGTGATCCAGGGCACACTGAAGCTTTCTTT,CATSDPGHTEAFF
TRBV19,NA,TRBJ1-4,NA,TGTGCCAGCAGTGTCCGGTTTAATGAAAAACTGTTTTTT,CASSVRFNEKLFF
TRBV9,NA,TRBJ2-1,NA,TGTGCCAGCAGCGTAGACGGCGGGACTCTTAATGAGCAGTTCTTC,CASSVDGGTLNEQFF
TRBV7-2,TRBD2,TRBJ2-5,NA,TGTGCCAGCAGCTTAGCCCTAGGGTTGACTAGCGGGGGACTCCAAGAGACCCAGTACTTC,CASSLALGLTSGGLQETQYF
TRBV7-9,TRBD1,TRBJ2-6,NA,TGTGCCAGCAGCTCGCCGACAGGGGGCAGTGGGGCCAACGTCCTGACTTTC,CASSSPTGGSGANVLTF
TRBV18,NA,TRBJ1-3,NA,TGTGCCAGCTCACCAGAGGGAGCTGGAAACACCATATATTTT,CASSPEGAGNTIYF
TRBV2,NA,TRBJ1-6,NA,TGTGCCAGCACCTTAGGACAGACGTTGGGTTCACCCCTCCACTTT,CASTLGQTLGSPLHF
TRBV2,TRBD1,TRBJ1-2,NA,TGTGCCAGCAGTCCCGGACAGGGGGCGATAGGCTATGGCTACACCTTC,CASSPGQGAIGYGYTF
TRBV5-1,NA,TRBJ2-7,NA,TGCGCCAGCAAGGTCGGCAGGGAAAGCGAGCAGTACTTC,CASKVGRESEQYF
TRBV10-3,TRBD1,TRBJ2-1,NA,TGTGCCATCAGTAGACAGGGGATTAACAATGAGCAGTTCTTC,CAISRQGINNEQFF
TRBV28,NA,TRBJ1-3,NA,TGTGCCAGCAGTCCGGCCGGGGGGGCCACCGGAAACACCATATATTTT,CASSPAGGATGNTIYF
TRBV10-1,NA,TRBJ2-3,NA,TGCGCCAGCAGTGTTCGGTTCTCCACAGATACGCAGTATTTT,CASSVRFSTDTQYF
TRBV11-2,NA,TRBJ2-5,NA,TGTGCCAGCAGCTTCGGGGTAAAAGAGACCCAGTACTTC,CASSFGVKETQYF
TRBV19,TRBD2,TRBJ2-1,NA,TGTGCCAGTAGTGGGCGCGGGAGCTCCTACAATGAGCAGTTCTTC,CASSGRGSSYNEQFF
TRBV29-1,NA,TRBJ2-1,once,TGCAGCACAACTAGTTACAATGAGCAGTTCTTC,CSTTSYNEQFF
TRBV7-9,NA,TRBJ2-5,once,TGTGCCAGCAGCTTAGCCAGTTGGGGGGAAGAGACCCAGTACTTC,CASSLASWGEETQYF
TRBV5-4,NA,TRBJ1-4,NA,TGTGCCAGCAGCAGTGTAGAAGGGGAACTGTTTTTT,CASSSVEGELFF
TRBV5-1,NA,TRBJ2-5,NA,TGCGCCAGCAGCGTTGATTCAGGGGATTGGGAGACCCAGTACTTC,CASSVDSGDWETQYF
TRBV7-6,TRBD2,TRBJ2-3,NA,TGTGCCAGCAGCTACCGGACTAAGGCGGGAGGCACAGATACGCAGTATTTT,CASSYRTKAGGTDTQYF